The present TCR beta chain was sequenced within a study of T cell repertoires and HLA-DP antigens. Sequenced by immunoSEQ multiplex PCR; TCRdb stores in-frame clones only, minus some. Of approximately 73,000 clones listed, about 80% are singletons. The germline V and J ends were trimmed by 6 bases and 4 bases, with 12 bases remaining between them. Germline loops: CDR1 MGHDK, CDR2 SYGVNS. CDR3 length equals 13 residues. This clone is categorized as medium-sized. Its antigen is undetermined. The TCR was taken from a man in his sixties in good health and CMV-seronegative. The sequencing sample was made of CD4+ T cells from PBMCs. The chain joins TRBV25-1 to TRBJ2-5, with a possible D match to TRBD1 (6 bases). This CDR3 reads CASRVTGRETQYF. CDR3 DNA sequence: TGTGCCAGCAGGGTAACAGGGCGAGAGACCCAGTACTTC. The full variable domain, with the rest looked up from reference TRBV25-1 and TRBJ2-5, is EADIYQTPRYLVIGTGKKITLECSQTMGHDKMYWYQQDPGMELHLIHYSYGVNSTEKGDLSSESTVSRIRTEHFPLTLESARPSHTSQYLCASRVTGRETQYFGPGTRLLVL.